This TCR beta chain derives from a study of shared clonotypes between healthy human individuals (dated by TCRdb to 2019 to 2021). With regard to the full study: A couple of women and three men aged 18 to 49 years were included in the cohort. Different laboratories and diverse techniques were used to prepare libraries and sequence TCR repertoires, to increase sequencing depth and limit assay-specific biases. For each donor, three plates each were used for CD4 naive and CD4 memory, two plates were used for CD8 naive, and one plate was used for CD8 memory. The study deeply sequenced blood TCR repertoires of about 5 healthy adults to estimate repertoire size and the extent of clonotype sharing between individuals. Each donor's leukapheresis produced roughly between roughly 0.85 and 10 billion PBMCs. What the work shows at the level of the full study, not this receptor alone: Pairwise subsampling indicated that sequencing depth was expected to affect the degree of clonotype sharing among donors. Incomplete sequencing was indicated by rarefaction of sorted-subset datasets, despite the large sequencing depth. Larger estimated clonotype richness was generally found for naive subsets than for memory subsets. When a few donors were compared, the shared fraction of clonotypes was approximately 5% for naive CD4, roughly 3.3% for naive CD8, 2% to 2.5% for memory CD4, and 0.4% for memory CD8. Higher generation probabilities were observed for clonotypes shared by all four sorted-subset donors than for non-shared clonotypes. Sampling was restricted to blood, and TCR repertoires in tissues likely differ from the TCR repertoires found in blood. The small number of donors limited the genetic and exposure-history diversity represented.

Using the deep immunoSEQ assay, TCR CDR3 regions were amplified from genomic DNA by multiplex PCR. Extracted genomic DNA from each cell subset was spread evenly across all wells of several immunoSEQ 96-well plates, with each plate serving as a replicate. For sorted subsets, each replicate PCR was loaded with 200 to 250 ng genomic DNA, equivalent to 25,000 to 30,000 T cell genomes. Purified libraries were quantified with a Qubit 3.0 fluorometer, sized on a Bioanalyzer 2100, and re-quantified with the KAPA Library Quantification kit. A separate single-read 150-cycle Illumina NextSeq 550 flow cell was used to sequence each immunoSEQ 96-well plate. The paper's processing steps were these. Because the immunoSEQ output included only junctional sequences and no quality scores, the filtering could not be the same as the filtering used for full-length reads. To assign V/J genes and CDR3, sequences were annotated against IMGT germline references using PyIR, a Python wrapper for IgBLAST v1.9. Reads were filtered out if the reads had weak V/J assignments (E-value above 1e-6), no CDR3, stop codons, out-of-frame junctions, or ambiguous translated residues. A V3J clonotype was defined by an identical inferred V gene, J gene, and CDR3 amino acid sequence. Percentage overlap between repertoires was calculated by dividing the number of shared unique clonotypes by the size of the smaller repertoire. Repertoire richness was assessed with RTK rarefaction, the Chao1 estimator, and Recon v2.1 estimates of unobserved clonotypes. For all TCRbeta clonotypes obtained by the gDNA method from four donors, generation probabilities were computed with OLGA. This immuneACCESS table, as held by TCRdb, lists in-frame sequences with V and J called but not all clones. Of the missing ones, under half trace to an unresolved V gene in checked studies; the others have no known cause. That table is the source of V, J and clone size, and D and trimming were worked out from the DNA. For this sample the table gives a few million clones, of which around 93% were detected only once. The ten largest make up around 1.7% of the sample.

According to the germline V gene, CDR1 reads MGHRA and CDR2 reads YSYEKL. From cysteine to phenylalanine, the CDR3 is 13 amino acids long. Only the CDR3 DNA stays, 39 bases, in frame from base 1. V loses 1 base of germline sequence and J loses 15 bases, and the interval between the two ends is 16 bases. Concerning this clone: Its antigen is currently not known. Nothing much larger sits one base from this clone, and base qualities are not available.

CD8 naive samples were CD45RO-negative cells positively selected for CCR7, giving a CD45RA+CCR7+ population that excluded TemRA cells. The donors were healthy, HIV-negative adults with no recently reported acute infections or vaccinations. Only Caucasian adults living in Nashville, Tennessee, USA were represented among the donors. After blood collection by leukapheresis, PBMCs were isolated using Ficoll-Histopaque density gradient centrifugation and then cryopreserved in the vapor phase of liquid nitrogen. Analytical flow cytometry was used to check the purity and quantity of every magnetically sorted T cell population. Genomic DNA was isolated from each sorted fraction and quantified by UV absorbance on a Nanodrop 2000c.

The sequenced sample was naive CD8+ T cells from PBMCs. The intended sense of this specimen's cell subset or site label: CD45RA+CCR7+. The TCR originated in a young man in good health. Some clones in this sample may be carry-over from other donors' samples. Recombination connected TRBV4-1 to TRBJ2-1; the D segment cannot be called with confidence. The DNA sequence is TGCGCCAGCAGCCAAGCCCTATCGAGAGATATGTTCTTC. Its protein reads: CASSQALSRDMFF.